This T cell receptor (beta chain) was found in a study of T cell changes during pregnancy in multiple sclerosis. Measured with immunoSEQ multiplex PCR; TCRdb has only the in-frame clones, and not every one. The sample contains about 32,000 clones, approximately 90% of which appear only once. Germline CDR1 is MNHEY and CDR2 is SMNVEV (reference sequence). Trimming left V 1 base short and J 5 bases short, with 11 bases between. There are 14 residues in the CDR3. The genes are TRBV27 and TRBJ1-1; perhaps TRBD1 as D (5 bases). The source of this sequence is a female donor with multiple sclerosis, enrolled in a pregnancy study. Here the sequenced sample was CD8+ T cells from peripheral blood mononuclear cells, taken in the first trimester of pregnancy. For the CDR3, the DNA is TGTGCCAGCAGTTTATATAGGGCAGGGACTGAAGCTTTCTTT. This encodes CASSLYRAGTEAFF.